Shown below are 9 T cell receptor beta chains from a single sample sequenced in a study of shared clonotypes between healthy human individuals. Assay used: immunoSEQ multiplex PCR; TCRdb lists only in-frame clones, some missing. Of approximately 1,000,000 clones listed, 70% to 80% are singletons. Sequenced material: memory CD4+ T cells from PBMCs. Subset meaning: CD45RA-negative fraction. The receptors originated from a man aged 18 to 30 in good health. Some clones in this sample may be carry-over from other donors' samples.

This sequence joins TRBV2 and TRBJ1-1; D is ambiguous. The CDR3 is 12 residues long. With 5 bases removed from V and 8 bases from J, the gap between germline ends came to 12 bases. Per germline, CDR1 SNHLY and CDR2 FYNNEI. Here the CDR3 reads CASSFTQKEAFF. The CDR3 DNA sequence: TGTGCCAGCAGTTTTACACAGAAAGAAGCTTTCTTT.

This clone was seen just once. The chain joins TRBV5-4 to TRBJ1-4; 8 bases align to TRBD1. Germline V gene sequence: CDR1 SGHNT, CDR2 YYREEE (reference sequence). V lost 2 bases and J lost 5; bases outside the gene matches: 5. The CDR3 is 15 amino acids. CDR3 bases: TGTGCCAGCAGCTTTACAGGGGGTGGAAATGAAAAACTGTTTTTT. Its protein is CASSFTGGGNEKLFF.

The J gene is TRBJ1-1, the V gene TRBV5-1; 7 bases are a match to TRBD1. This CDR3 is built from 15 residues. CDR1 and CDR2 from the germline V gene are SGHRS and YFSETQ. V was pared by 0 bases and J by 6 bases, with 8 bases of the junction left unmatched. The CDR3 nucleotides are TGCGCCAGCAGCTTGGTCGCAGGCCAGGGGGCTGAAGCTTTCTTT. This codes for CASSLVAGQGAEAFF.

The V call is TRBV5-4, the J call TRBJ2-3; D gene uncertain. V lost 0 bases and J 6 bases, leaving 11 bases between the germline ends. Germline CDR1 is SGHNT and CDR2 is YYREEE (reference sequence). This CDR3 comprises 14 residues. CDR3 sequence: CASSLARNGDTQYF. In nucleotides, the CDR3 is TGTGCCAGCAGCTTGGCGAGAAATGGGGATACGCAGTATTTT. Using reference TRBV5-4 and TRBJ2-3 for the parts outside the CDR3, the full variable domain is ETGVTQSPTHLIKTRGQQVTLRCSSQSGHNTVSWYQQALGQGPQFIFQYYREEENGRGNFPPRFSGLQFPNYSSELNVNALELDDSALYLCASSLARNGDTQYFGPGTRLTVL.

The J gene is TRBJ1-3, the V gene TRBV30, with D unclear. V gave up 1 base and J gave up 7 bases, with 8 bases separating them. The V gene's germline CDR1 is GTSNPN and CDR2 SVGIG (reference sequence). The CDR3 has 12 amino acids. In nucleotides, the CDR3 is TGTGCCTGGAGTGCAATGGTTAACACCATATATTTT. It yields the protein CAWSAMVNTIYF.

This chain joins TRBV30 and TRBJ2-7, with 7 bases aligning to TRBD1. The CDR3 consists of 13 residues. V shed 4 bases and J 1 base; nucleotides not matched to a gene: 4. Germline V gene sequence: CDR1 GTSNPN, CDR2 SVGIG (reference sequence). CDR3 nucleotide sequence: TGTGCCTGGAACGGGGACAGTTCCTACGAGCAGTACTTC. It specifies CAWNGDSSYEQYF. The variable domain in full, with the rest retrieved from reference TRBV30 and TRBJ2-7, is SQTIHQWPATLVQPVGSPLSLECTVEGTSNPNLYWYRQAAGRGLQLLFYSVGIGQISSEVPQNLSASRPQDRQFILSSKKLLLSDSGFYLCAWNGDSSYEQYFGPGTRLTVT.

This clone has more than one count but fewer than ten. This chain joins TRBV5-6 and TRBJ2-3, with 11 positions matching TRBD2. This CDR3 is built from 16 residues. V dropped 4 bases and J dropped 6; count of bases not matched to a gene: 10. Germline-derived CDR1 and CDR2 are SGHDT and YYEEEE. For the CDR3, the DNA is TGTGCCAGCAGCGTGGAGGGGACTAGCGGAGGGGATACGCAGTATTTT. This translates into CASSVEGTSGGDTQYF.

Of note for this clone: Different DNA sequences within this sample yield the same CDR3. The rearrangement joins TRBV28 to TRBJ1-3; D ambiguous. The CDR3 has 14 residues. Deletions cut 2 bases from V and 0 bases from J, with 5 bases between. Germline V gene lookup returns CDR1 MDHEN and CDR2 SYDVKM. CDR3 residues: CASSLLGSGNTIYF. The CDR3 DNA follows: TGTGCCAGCAGTTTACTTGGCTCTGGAAACACCATATATTTT.

Here the CDR3 DNA reads TGTGCCAGTAGTATCGGGTCCTCATATTTTACGGATAGCAATCAGCCCCAGCATTTT. Residues: CASSIGSSYFTDSNQPQHF. The rearrangement joins TRBV19 to TRBJ1-5; no clear D. Germline CDR1 and CDR2: LNHDA and SQIVND (reference sequence). The CDR3 spans 19 residues. Trimming pared 3 bases from V and 0 bases from J, leaving 21 bases between.